This T cell receptor beta chain is drawn from a study of blood T cell repertoires in COVID-19. The overall study: COVID-19 samples, acute and convalescent, were from the United States, Italy and Spain. The cDNA or gDNA used as material had been derived from T cells, B-cell-depleted T cells, or PBMCs.

Authors' methods: How many nucleated cells were present was estimated from reference gene primer amplification. Assay used: immunoSEQ multiplex PCR; TCRdb lists only in-frame clones, some missing. That table furnishes V, J and clone size, whereas the DNA furnished D and trimming. Among roughly 87,000 clones listed, approximately 85% were seen once. CDR3 length: 13 residues. V was cut by 0 bases and J by 5 bases, with 6 bases left in between. Germline V gene data show CDR1 as SGHNT and CDR2 as YYREEE (reference sequence). Sequenced: peripheral blood. This rearrangement joins TRBV5-4 to TRBJ2-4, with D tentatively TRBD2 (5 bases). The TCR sequence derives from a human donor in a cohort sampled during active COVID-19. The CDR3 here is CASSLGGENIQYF. CDR3 sequence (DNA): TGTGCCAGCAGCTTGGGGGGAGAAAACATTCAGTACTTC. The full variable domain, in which reference TRBV5-4 and TRBJ2-4 provide the parts outside the CDR3, is ETGVTQSPTHLIKTRGQQVTLRCSSQSGHNTVSWYQQALGQGPQFIFQYYREEENGRGNFPPRFSGLQFPNYSSELNVNALELDDSALYLCASSLGGENIQYFGAGTRLSVL.